A selection of T cell receptor beta chains follows, all from one sample in a study of T-cell memory formation after mild COVID-19. TCRdb independently ran MiXCR on the 5' RACE reads; one entry per CDR3 protein. Among 350,000 to 450,000 distinct CDR3 sequences listed, around 18% were seen once. Sequencing was done on a sample of PBMCs or a T cell subset sorted from them (not recorded which). Source of these receptors: an adult woman who had mild COVID-19 (a few samples of this study predate the infection). Cell type and time point are not known. The CDR3 runs from the conserved cysteine through the conserved F or W. A D gene is named only where the DNA matches it firmly. Clone size appears in some rows only: once, few, many, or a class for an expanded clone.

clone_size	v_call	j_call	d_call	cdr3_nt	cdr3_aa
.	TRBV27	TRBJ1-6	.	TGTGCCAGCAGTTGGGACTCCATAGCCTCCTATAATTCACCCCTCCACTTT	CASSWDSIASYNSPLHF
.	TRBV9	TRBJ2-1	.	TGTGCCAGCAGCCCGCGGGCGACCTACAATGAGCAGTTCTTC	CASSPRATYNEQFF
.	TRBV18	TRBJ2-1	TRBD2	TGTGCCAGCTCACCAGCCGTTAGCGGGAGCTCCTACAATGAGCAGTTCTTC	CASSPAVSGSSYNEQFF
.	TRBV30	TRBJ1-5	TRBD1	TGTGCCTTCTCGGGACAGGGACATAGCAATCAGCCCCAGCATTTT	CAFSGQGHSNQPQHF
.	TRBV24-1	TRBJ2-3	TRBD2	TGTGCCACCAGTGAACCGTTAGCGGGTACCCGCAAAGATACGCAGTATTTT	CATSEPLAGTRKDTQYF
.	TRBV3-1	TRBJ2-3	.	TGTGCCAGCAGCCGCCGGGGGGCCCCCACAGATACGCAGTATTTT	CASSRRGAPTDTQYF
.	TRBV7-8	TRBJ2-5	TRBD2	TGTGCCAGCAGCTTAGTTGGGGCGGGAGGAACCATGACCCAGTACTTC	CASSLVGAGGTMTQYF
few	TRBV5-1	TRBJ2-1	TRBD1	TGCGCCAGCAGCTTGGACAGGGGGTTGGATGAGCAGTTCTTC	CASSLDRGLDEQFF
.	TRBV2	TRBJ2-7	.	TGTGCCAGCGGACTCGCAGGCTACGAGCAGTACTTC	CASGLAGYEQYF
few	TRBV7-3	TRBJ2-1	.	TGTGCCAGCAGCTTGACTCCCGGAGGGTGGTATGAGCAGTTCTTC	CASSLTPGGWYEQFF
few	TRBV3-1	TRBJ1-1	TRBD1	TGTGCCAGCAGCCCCGGGACAGGGGATATTAACACTGAAGCTTTCTTT	CASSPGTGDINTEAFF
few	TRBV12-3/TRBV12-4	TRBJ2-2	.	TGTGCCAGCAGGCACCGGACAGTAACGAACACCGGGGAGCTGTTTTTT	CASRHRTVTNTGELFF
few	TRBV6-5	TRBJ1-1	.	TGTGCCAGCAGTTTTGCCATCGGAGGGGGTACTGAAGCTTTCTTT	CASSFAIGGGTEAFF
.	TRBV5-1	TRBJ2-2	.	TGCGCCAGCAGCTTGTACGGGTCTCGAAACACCGGGGAGCTGTTTTTT	CASSLYGSRNTGELFF
.	TRBV14	TRBJ2-1	.	TGTGCCAGCAGCCAAGATCGCGGGGTGGTGTCCTACAATGAGCAGTTCTTC	CASSQDRGVVSYNEQFF
.	TRBV7-2	TRBJ2-3	TRBD2	TGTGCCAGCAGCTCCCGCCTTGCGGGAGGAGATACGCAGTATTTT	CASSSRLAGGDTQYF
.	TRBV4-2	TRBJ2-3	TRBD2	TGTGCCAGCAGCCAAGGGGGACTAGCGGGAAGGACAGATACGCAGTATTTT	CASSQGGLAGRTDTQYF
.	TRBV6-2/TRBV6-3	TRBJ2-7	TRBD2	TGTGCCAGCAGATCACTAGCGGGGATCTACGAGCAGTACTTC	CASRSLAGIYEQYF
few	TRBV5-6	TRBJ2-7	TRBD2	TGTGCCAGCAGCGCGAGGATTTCGGGGGGATCCGAGCAGTACTTC	CASSARISGGSEQYF
.	TRBV20-1	TRBJ1-4	TRBD1	TGCAGTGCTAGAGATGGGGGGCAGGGGGCACGAGAAAAACTGTTTTTT	CSARDGGQGAREKLFF
.	TRBV12-3/TRBV12-4	TRBJ2-7	.	TGTGCCAGCAGTTTAATCCCTGCCCCTCGCGACGAGCAGTACTTC	CASSLIPAPRDEQYF
few	TRBV12-3/TRBV12-4	TRBJ1-4	.	TGTGCCAGCAGTTTGGTGGGACTGCGAGAACTGTTTTTT	CASSLVGLRELFF
few	TRBV12-3/TRBV12-4	TRBJ1-4	.	TGTGCCAGCAGACCCCAAACAGTCTCAGATGAAAAACTGTTTTTT	CASRPQTVSDEKLFF
.	TRBV4-1	TRBJ1-1	TRBD1	TGCGCCAGCAGCCAAGACCGCACAGGGGGCACTGAAGCTTTCTTT	CASSQDRTGGTEAFF
.	TRBV20-1	TRBJ2-3	.	TGCAGTGCTACACGGCGCACAGATACGCAGTATTTT	CSATRRTDTQYF
few	TRBV6-5	TRBJ1-2	.	TGTGCCAGCAGGACCCCCCACTATGGCTACACCTTC	CASRTPHYGYTF
few	TRBV6-5	TRBJ1-1	.	TGTGCCAGCAGTTACTCGACCGGGCTGAACACTGAAGCTTTCTTT	CASSYSTGLNTEAFF
few	TRBV6-5	TRBJ2-1	.	TGTGCCACTGGTCAAAATGAGCAGTTCTTC	CATGQNEQFF
few	TRBV24-1	TRBJ2-7	TRBD2	TGTGCCACCAGTGCCCCGACTAGCGGGAGCGTATACGAGCAGTACTTC	CATSAPTSGSVYEQYF
few	TRBV3-1	TRBJ1-1	TRBD1	TGTGCCAGCAGCCTGGTAAAAGGTCAGGGGGCCCTAGCTTTCTTT	CASSLVKGQGALAFF
few	TRBV3-2	TRBJ2-7	.	TGTGCCAGCAGCCAAGATCGGGGGAGGGCCGGCTACGAGCAGTACTTC	CASSQDRGRAGYEQYF
.	TRBV19	TRBJ1-1	TRBD1	TGTGCCAGTAGTAGAGGGGGCGATCGGACTGAAGCTTTCTTT	CASSRGGDRTEAFF
.	TRBV18	TRBJ1-6	.	TGTGCCAGCTCACCACCAGGGGAGGGCTCACCCCTCCACTTT	CASSPPGEGSPLHF
few	TRBV20-1	TRBJ2-7	TRBD2	TGCAGTGCTAGTTACGGGACTAGCAGCTACGAGCAGTACTTC	CSASYGTSSYEQYF
.	TRBV7-6	TRBJ2-5	.	TGTGCCAGCAGCGTTACCGGGGGACAAGAGACCCAGTACTTC	CASSVTGGQETQYF
medium-sized	TRBV7-9	TRBJ2-7	.	TGTGCCAGCAGCTTAGGACAGCCCTACGAGCAGTACTTC	CASSLGQPYEQYF
few	TRBV20-1	TRBJ2-1	TRBD1	TGCAGTGCTAGAGATCTGGGACAGACAGGCAATGAGCAGTTCTTC	CSARDLGQTGNEQFF
.	TRBV2	TRBJ1-2	.	TGTGCCAGCAGTGAATATGGCGGATTTAACTATGGCTACACCTTC	CASSEYGGFNYGYTF
.	TRBV7-3	TRBJ2-3	TRBD2	TGTGCCAGCAGCCCCGGACTAGGGAGGACAGATACGCAGTATTTT	CASSPGLGRTDTQYF
many	TRBV7-2	TRBJ1-2	.	TGTGCCAGCAGCTTAGGGCCGGGGGCGGATGGCTACACCTTC	CASSLGPGADGYTF
.	TRBV7-3	TRBJ1-1	.	TGTGCCAGCAGCTCGACAGTCCACAGCACTGAAGCTTTCTTT	CASSSTVHSTEAFF
many	TRBV4-1	TRBJ2-5	TRBD2	TGCGCCAGCAGCCTAGCGGGAGCATGGGAGACCCAGTACTTC	CASSLAGAWETQYF
.	TRBV2	TRBJ1-2	.	TGTGCCAGCAAGTTCATATATATCGGGGGGCGCAGAGATGGCTACACCTTC	CASKFIYIGGRRDGYTF
.	TRBV19	TRBJ1-4	.	TGTGCCAGTAGCGCTTCGTGGAGCCAACCCCTTTTT	CASSASWSQPLF
.	TRBV5-1	TRBJ2-1	.	TGCGCCAGCAGCTTGGAGGGGACCCCTAACAATGAGCAGTTCTTC	CASSLEGTPNNEQFF
few	TRBV30	TRBJ2-7	TRBD1	TGTGCCTGGCGACCCGGGACAGGGTTATACGAGCAGTACTTC	CAWRPGTGLYEQYF
.	TRBV7-2	TRBJ2-4	TRBD2	TGTGCCAGCAGCTCCAATCCGGGACTAGCGGCACTAGCCAAAAACATTCAGTACTTC	CASSSNPGLAALAKNIQYF
.	TRBV9	TRBJ2-7	.	TGTGCCAGCAGCCCTCCCGGGACACCACTCCCAGAGCAGTACTTC	CASSPPGTPLPEQYF
.	TRBV12-3/TRBV12-4	TRBJ1-5	.	TGTGCCAGCAGACCTGGGACGGACAATCAGCCCCAGCATTTT	CASRPGTDNQPQHF
few	TRBV4-2	TRBJ1-3	.	TGTGCCAGCAGCCGTCCAGAAACTGGAAACACCATATATTTT	CASSRPETGNTIYF
.	TRBV4-3	TRBJ2-5	.	TGCGCCAGCAGCCTCTTCGGGACTCACGGCCAAGAGACCCAGTACTTC	CASSLFGTHGQETQYF
few	TRBV11-3	TRBJ1-1	.	TGTGCCAGCAGCTTAGGAGGGCAGGGAGACACTGAAGCTTTCTTT	CASSLGGQGDTEAFF
few	TRBV20-1	TRBJ2-1	TRBD2	TGCAGTGCTAGACGTCCTAGCGGGGGCCTTTTGGATGAGCAGTTCTTC	CSARRPSGGLLDEQFF
few	TRBV5-1	TRBJ2-1	.	TGCGCCAGCAGCCCGGCCCTAGATTACAATGAGCAGTTCTTC	CASSPALDYNEQFF